This TCR beta chain was profiled in a study of response to subunit inactivated influenza vaccine. Overall study findings and caveats: The authors suggested that few new T cells are recruited per seasonal influenza vaccination.

Via MiXCR, TCRdb re-called the RT-PCR reads, giving one row per CDR3 protein. The table records 550,000 to 800,000 distinct CDR3 sequences, around a sixth of them present only once. There are a few counts of this clonotype. Antigen unknown. Germline values: CDR1 MDHEN, CDR2 SYDVKM. The junction had 12 bases not matched to a gene; V was cut back by 3 bases and J by 7 bases. The CDR3 has 16 residues. This TCR came from a man aged 45-65 years who received an inactivated influenza vaccine. This material consisted of PBMCs from blood, taken roughly 12 days after vaccination. The chain employs TRBV28 and TRBJ2-1; 7 nucleotides line up with TRBD2. The CDR3 reads CASSFGSWTRGNEQFF. The CDR3 coding sequence is TGTGCCAGCAGTTTTGGGTCTTGGACTAGGGGTAATGAGCAGTTCTTC. The entire variable domain, with the rest obtained from reference TRBV28 and TRBJ2-1, is as follows: DVKVTQSSRYLVKRTGEKVFLECVQDMDHENMFWYRQDPGLGLRLIYFSYDVKMKEKGDIPEGYSVSREKKERFSLILESASTNQTSMYLCASSFGSWTRGNEQFFGPGTRLTVL.